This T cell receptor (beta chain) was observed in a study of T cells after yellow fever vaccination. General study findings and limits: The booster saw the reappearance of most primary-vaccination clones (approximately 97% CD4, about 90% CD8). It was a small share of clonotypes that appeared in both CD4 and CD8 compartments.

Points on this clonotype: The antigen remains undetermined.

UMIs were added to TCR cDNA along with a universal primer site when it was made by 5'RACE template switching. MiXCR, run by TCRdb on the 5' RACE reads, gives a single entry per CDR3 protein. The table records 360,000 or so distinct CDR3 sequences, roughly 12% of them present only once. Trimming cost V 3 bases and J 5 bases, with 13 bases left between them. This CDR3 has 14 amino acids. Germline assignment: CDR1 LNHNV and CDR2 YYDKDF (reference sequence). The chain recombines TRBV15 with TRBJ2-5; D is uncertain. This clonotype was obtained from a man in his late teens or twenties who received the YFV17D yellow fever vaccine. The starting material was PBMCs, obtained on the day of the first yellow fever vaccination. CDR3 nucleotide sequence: TGTGCCACCAGCAGGACTCTGGCGGCGGAGACCCAGTACTTC. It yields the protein CATSRTLAAETQYF.